Below, 28 T cell receptor beta chains from the same sample are listed, as sequenced in a study of shared T cell receptors in the human thymus. Profiled with immunoSEQ multiplex PCR; TCRdb holds only in-frame clones, not every one. The sample includes roughly 550,000 clones, more than 75% of them seen just once. The sample also formed part of further work on human thymus T cells.

The sequenced sample was thymocytes. These receptors all come from a boy younger than two with a congenital heart defect.

The genes are TRBV5-1 and TRBJ1-2; D is uncertain. The germline CDR1 and CDR2 sequences are SGHRS and YFSETQ. CDR3 length: 15 residues. The V end lost 4 bases, the J end lost 5 bases, and 18 bases lay between the germline ends. CDR3: CASSEDPPLRYGYTF. The CDR3 DNA sequence: TGCGCCAGCAGCGAGGATCCCCCGTTGAGATATGGCTACACCTTC.

The rearrangement joins TRBV5-6 to TRBJ2-1; 10 bases line up with TRBD2. The J segment lost 3 bases and the V segment lost 4 bases, leaving 7 bases of the junction unmatched. The germline gives CDR1 SGHDT, CDR2 YYEEEE. There are 16 residues in the CDR3. DNA for the CDR3: TGTGCCAGCAGCCCGAGGACTAGCGGTCACTACAATGAGCAGTTCTTC. This translates into CASSPRTSGHYNEQFF.

In nucleotides, the CDR3 is TGCGCCAGCAGCCGGACTAGCAGTGAGCAGTTCTTC. The encoded protein is CASSRTSSEQFF. The chain carries TRBV4-3 and TRBJ2-1; 8 nucleotides align to TRBD2. CDR1 and CDR2 (germline): LGHNA, YSLEER. J was trimmed by 9 bases and V by 4 bases; bases with no gene match: 2. The CDR3 extends over 12 amino acids.

The rearrangement joins TRBV13 to TRBJ2-3; 9 bases map to TRBD2. The germline V gene encodes CDR1 PRHDT and CDR2 FYEKMQ (reference sequence). The CDR3 spans 17 residues. V lost 5 bases, J lost 1 base, and 10 bases stayed unmatched. The CDR3 is CASSGYPGLARTDTQYF. The CDR3 DNA is TGTGCCAGCAGCGGGTACCCGGGACTAGCCCGCACAGATACGCAGTATTTT. The whole variable domain, remainder taken from reference TRBV13 and TRBJ2-3, is AAGVIQSPRHLIKEKRETATLKCYPIPRHDTVYWYQQGPGQDPQFLISFYEKMQSDKGSIPDRFSAQQFSDYHSELNMSSLELGDSALYFCASSGYPGLARTDTQYFGPGTRLTVL.

This clone was seen only a few times. V gene TRBV5-4 combines with J gene TRBJ1-1; D gene uncertain. This CDR3 is 15 amino acids long. Trimming pared 5 bases from V and 5 bases from J, leaving 19 bases between. Germline CDR1 is SGHNT and CDR2 is YYREEE (reference sequence). The CDR3: CASSATVGRSTEAFF. The DNA of the CDR3 is TGTGCCAGCAGTGCTACAGTGGGGAGGAGTACTGAAGCTTTCTTT.

This clone occurred a few times. The V gene is TRBV28, the J gene TRBJ2-5, with 7 bases aligning to TRBD1. V lost 3 bases and J lost 1; bases outside the gene matches: 2. Germline CDR1 reads MDHEN; CDR2 reads SYDVKM. This CDR3 comprises 14 residues. For the CDR3, the DNA is TGTGCCAGCAGTTTGACAGGGCGCCAAGAGACCCAGTACTTC. It specifies CASSLTGRQETQYF.

This CDR3 is CASSLWDRQSGFGGYTF. The CDR3 DNA reads TGTGCCAGCAGTTTATGGGACAGGCAGTCCGGGTTTGGTGGCTACACCTTC. The gene calls are TRBV5-6 and TRBJ1-2; 8 nucleotides match TRBD1. Trimming removed 5 bases from V and 7 bases from J; junction bases left unmatched: 19. Germline lookup yields CDR1 SGHDT and CDR2 YYEEEE. This CDR3 comprises 17 residues. The whole variable domain, remainder taken from reference TRBV5-6 and TRBJ1-2, is DAGVTQSPTHLIKTRGQQVTLRCSPKSGHDTVSWYQQALGQGPQFIFQYYEEEERQRGNFPDRFSGHQFPNYSSELNVNALLLGDSALYLCASSLWDRQSGFGGYTFGSGTRLTVV.

The sample holds a few counts of this clone. This chain uses TRBV5-4 with TRBJ1-4; 9 positions agree with TRBD1. V gave up 4 bases and J gave up 6 bases; unmatched junction bases: 4. This CDR3 contains 14 residues. Per germline, CDR1 SGHNT and CDR2 YYREEE (reference sequence). CDR3 amino acids: CASSLRDRDEKLFF. The CDR3 DNA reads as TGTGCCAGCAGCCTCCGGGACAGGGATGAAAAACTGTTTTTT.

About this clone itself: Germline is not matched at one junction end, which may reflect a read error. This sequence joins TRBV7-7 and TRBJ2-5; 8 bases map to TRBD2. There are 16 residues in the CDR3. CDR1 is SSHAT and CDR2 is FNYEAQ in the germline V gene (reference sequence). This CDR3 is CASSQTAAGVRETQYF. For the CDR3, the DNA is TGTGCTAGCAGCCAGACCGCAGCGGGAGTGCGGGAGACCCAGTACTTC. Filled out from reference TRBV7-7 and TRBJ2-5, the complete variable domain reads GAGVSQSPRYKVTKRGQDVTLRCDPISSHATLYWYQQALGQGPEFLTYFNYEAQPDKSGLPSDRFSAERPEGSISTLTIQRTEQRDSAMYRCASSQTAAGVRETQYFGPGTRLLVL.

The chain recombines TRBV4-2 with TRBJ1-1, with a weak D call TRBD1 (6 bases). Looked up from germline, CDR1 is LGHNA and CDR2 is YNFKEQ. Trimming removed 0 bases from V and 5 bases from J, with 16 bases in between. The CDR3 is made up of 16 amino acids. The CDR3 loop is CASSQDNEGGGTEAFF. For the CDR3, the DNA is TGTGCCAGCAGCCAAGATAACGAGGGGGGAGGGACTGAAGCTTTCTTT.

The chain is built from TRBV5-1 and TRBJ2-7, with TRBD2 identical over 7 bases. Losses at the gene ends were 5 bases for V and 2 bases for J; bases not matched to a gene: 10. The CDR3 is 15 residues long. The germline gives CDR1 SGHRS, CDR2 YFSETQ. The CDR3, as DNA: TGCGCCAGCAGTCCTAGGGGAGGGAGGACCTACGAGCAGTACTTC. Its protein is CASSPRGGRTYEQYF. Full variable domain (rest looked up from reference TRBV5-1 and TRBJ2-7): KAGVTQTPRYLIKTRGQQVTLSCSPISGHRSVSWYQQTPGQGLQFLFEYFSETQRNKGNFPGRFSGRQFSNSRSEMNVSTLELGDSALYLCASSPRGGRTYEQYFGPGTRLTVT.

The sample holds a few counts of this clone. The rearrangement uses TRBV6-5 and TRBJ2-7; 7 nucleotides agree with TRBD2. CDR3 length: 15 residues. Germline CDR1 reads MNHEY; CDR2 reads SVGAGI. The J segment lost 6 bases and the V segment lost 3 bases, leaving 11 bases of the junction unmatched. The chain's CDR3 is CASSYIGRGICEQYF. The CDR3 DNA follows: TGTGCCAGCAGTTATATCGGGCGGGGGATTTGCGAGCAGTACTTC.

The rearrangement links TRBV19 to TRBJ2-5; TRBD1 matches at 7 bases. V lost 4 bases to trimming and J lost 5 bases; unmatched junction nucleotides: 4. The germline gives CDR1 LNHDA, CDR2 SQIVND (reference sequence). This CDR3 has 13 amino acids. CDR3 DNA: TGTGCCAGTAGTACAGACAGGGCGGAGACCCAGTACTTC. Translated: CASSTDRAETQYF.

V gene TRBV27 combines with J gene TRBJ1-1; 9 bases align to TRBD1. The CDR3 is made up of 17 amino acids. Germline CDR1 is MNHEY and CDR2 is SMNVEV (reference sequence). The V segment lost 2 bases and the J segment 5 bases; nucleotides outside the gene matches: 12. The CDR3 protein is CASSLESPTGGETEAFF. CDR3 coding DNA: TGTGCCAGCAGTTTAGAGTCCCCAACAGGGGGCGAAACTGAAGCTTTCTTT.

About this clone itself: Other nucleotide sequences in the sample specify the same CDR3. This sequence joins TRBV19 and TRBJ2-5; 7 bases match TRBD2. Losses at the gene ends were 5 bases for V and 4 bases for J; bases not matched to a gene: 4. Germline-derived CDR1 and CDR2 are LNHDA and SQIVND (reference sequence). The CDR3 sequence is 13 residues long. CDR3 DNA sequence: TGTGCCAGTAGTCCCGGCGGGAGAGAGACCCAGTACTTC. It specifies CASSPGGRETQYF.

The V call is TRBV28, the J call TRBJ1-1; 7 nucleotides align to TRBD1. V gave up 5 bases and J gave up 4 bases; unmatched junction bases: 13. CDR1 is MDHEN and CDR2 is SYDVKM in the germline V gene. This CDR3 spans 16 amino acids. For the CDR3, the DNA is TGTGCCAGCAGTGACCCTGACAGGGTGAGTTCCACTGAAGCTTTCTTT. Its protein is CASSDPDRVSSTEAFF.

The chain recombines TRBV19 with TRBJ2-7; 8 positions agree with TRBD2. The trim removed 6 bases at V and 7 bases at J, leaving 8 bases unmatched. CDR3 length: 13 residues. The germline gives CDR1 LNHDA, CDR2 SQIVND (reference sequence). CDR3 protein: CASSPNAGGEQYF. The CDR3 DNA is TGTGCCAGTAGCCCAAATGCGGGGGGAGAGCAGTACTTC.

J is TRBJ2-7 and V is TRBV29-1, with 7 bases aligning to TRBD2. Per the germline V gene, CDR1 is SQVTM and CDR2 is ANQGSEA. The ends lost 3 bases at V and 3 bases at J; junction bases unmatched: 5. The CDR3 contains 13 residues. CDR3 sequence reads: CSVEAGVGYEQYF. The CDR3 DNA follows: TGCAGCGTTGAGGCGGGAGTCGGCTACGAGCAGTACTTC.

The rearrangement links TRBV4-3 to TRBJ2-3; TRBD2 is a possible D gene (5 bases). V was clipped by 8 bases and J by 1 base, with 19 bases between them. Germline CDR1 and CDR2: LGHNA and YSLEER. The CDR3 is 16 residues long. This chain's CDR3 is CASGPLDEGGTDTQYF. The CDR3 bases are TGCGCCAGCGGCCCCCTCGACGAGGGAGGCACAGATACGCAGTATTTT.

The rearrangement links TRBV5-5 to TRBJ2-7; 8 nucleotides match TRBD1. Trimming at V came to 4 bases and at J to 9 bases, leaving 15 bases not matched to a gene. CDR3 length: 15 amino acids. Per germline, CDR1 SGHKS and CDR2 YYEKEE (reference sequence). In DNA, the CDR3 is TGTGCCAGCAGCCTGCTTGGCAGGGGGCCGTTTGGGCAGTACTTC. This translates into CASSLLGRGPFGQYF.

The gene calls are TRBV25-1 and TRBJ2-4; TRBD1 agrees at 8 bases. This CDR3 is 18 amino acids long. V lost 5 bases, J lost 1 base, and 13 bases stayed unmatched. Germline CDR1 is MGHDK and CDR2 is SYGVNS. CDR3 coding DNA: TGTGCCAGCAGTCATGGGGGGCGGCAGGGGGCGGCCAAAAACATTCAGTACTTC. This gives the protein CASSHGGRQGAAKNIQYF.

The chain has TRBV5-6 and TRBJ2-7; 8 bases are shared with TRBD1. Germline CDR1 reads SGHDT; CDR2 reads YYEEEE. The CDR3 contains 15 residues. V shed 4 bases and J 2 bases; nucleotides not matched to a gene: 8. The CDR3 DNA reads as TGTGCCAGCAGCCCTAGGACAGGGACGACCTACGAGCAGTACTTC. Translating gives CASSPRTGTTYEQYF.

The chain recombines TRBV15 with TRBJ2-7; tentatively, D is TRBD1 (5 bases). The CDR3 has 15 amino acids. V was shortened by 0 bases and J by 3 bases, with 12 bases between the two germline ends. Germline loops: CDR1 LNHNV, CDR2 YYDKDF (reference sequence). CDR3 nucleotide sequence: TGTGCCACCAGCAGAGAGCAGGGCCAGTTCTACGAGCAGTACTTC. Amino acid sequence: CATSREQGQFYEQYF.

With regard to this clone: The sample contains more than one DNA sequence encoding this CDR3. The gene calls are TRBV2 and TRBJ2-7; TRBD2 matches at 7 bases. There are 14 residues in the CDR3. Germline trimming cut 1 base from V and 3 bases from J; bases unmatched to any gene: 3. In germline, CDR1 is SNHLY, CDR2 FYNNEI. The CDR3 is CASSEGTSDYEQYF. The DNA of the CDR3 is TGTGCCAGCAGTGAAGGTACTAGCGACTACGAGCAGTACTTC.

The rearrangement joins TRBV6-5 to TRBJ1-4; D is perhaps TRBD1 (6 bases). The CDR3 spans 14 residues. The germline V gene encodes CDR1 MNHEY and CDR2 SVGAGI. V was cut by 4 bases and J by 7 bases, with 13 bases left in between. Here the CDR3 reads CASSSQGIVEKLFF. The CDR3, as DNA: TGTGCCAGCAGTTCCCAGGGGATTGTTGAAAAACTGTTTTTT.

For the CDR3, the DNA is TGCGCCAGCACGGGACTAGCGGGAGTGTCAGATACGCAGTATTTT. As protein: CASTGLAGVSDTQYF. The chain has TRBV5-1 and TRBJ2-3; 14 bases align to TRBD2. The germline gives CDR1 SGHRS, CDR2 YFSETQ. CDR3 length: 15 residues. V lost 6 bases, J lost 4 bases, and 4 bases stayed unmatched. Full variable domain (rest looked up from reference TRBV5-1 and TRBJ2-3): KAGVTQTPRYLIKTRGQQVTLSCSPISGHRSVSWYQQTPGQGLQFLFEYFSETQRNKGNFPGRFSGRQFSNSRSEMNVSTLELGDSALYLCASTGLAGVSDTQYFGPGTRLTVL.

V gene TRBV5-1 combines with J gene TRBJ1-2; D is possibly TRBD1 (5 bases). With 4 bases removed from V and 0 bases from J, the gap between germline ends came to 16 bases. Germline CDR1 is SGHRS and CDR2 is YFSETQ. The CDR3 totals 16 residues. The CDR3, as DNA: TGCGCCAGCAGCCCCCTCATGGCAGGGACTAACTATGGCTACACCTTC. Amino acid sequence: CASSPLMAGTNYGYTF.

The rearrangement uses TRBV18 and TRBJ2-7; TRBD2 agrees at 9 bases. The junction had 6 bases not matched to a gene; V was cut back by 0 bases and J by 3 bases. From germline, CDR1 is KGHSH and CDR2 LQKENI. This CDR3 comprises 16 residues. The CDR3 DNA reads as TGTGCCAGCTCACCACCGAAAAGAGCGGGAGGCTACGAGCAGTACTTC. It codes for CASSPPKRAGGYEQYF. The variable domain in full, with the rest retrieved from reference TRBV18 and TRBJ2-7, is NAGVMQNPRHLVRRRGQEARLRCSPMKGHSHVYWYRQLPEEGLKFMVYLQKENIIDESGMPKERFSAEFPKEGPSILRIQQVVRGDSAAYFCASSPPKRAGGYEQYFGPGTRLTVT.